The 32 T cell receptor beta chains in this list originate from one sample, sequenced in a study of regulatory T cells in long-lasting Graves disease. The time point: newly diagnosed GD, antithyroid drugs for less than 3 months. Researchers made the TCR library from RNA that was extracted from PBMCs. Combining iRepertoire HTBI primers with Arm-PCR of CDR3 regions, the authors built TCR beta libraries. MiXCR, applied by TCRdb to the multiplex PCR reads, yields one record per CDR3 protein. This sample yields some 600,000 distinct CDR3 sequences, of which roughly a sixth are seen a single time; about 12% belongs to the top ten. The same data also went into a second study, on T cells in Graves' hyperthyroidism and ophthalmopathy.

The sample was peripheral blood mononuclear cells (PBMCs), taken at new diagnosis, from a patient treated with antithyroid drugs. The receptors shown here come from a man younger than 35 with Graves disease.

This clonotype was picked up a small number of times. The chain is built from TRBV5-1 and TRBJ1-1; unclear D gene. The CDR3 is 15 amino acids. CDR1 and CDR2 from the germline V gene are SGHRS and YFSETQ. V lost 0 bases to trimming and J lost 1 base, with 10 bases between them. The CDR3 spells CASSLDTPGNTEAFF. DNA of the CDR3: TGCGCCAGCAGCTTGGATACCCCAGGGAACACTGAAGCTTTCTTT.

The V gene is TRBV28, the J gene TRBJ1-5; no reliable D call. The ends were cut back, 3 bases at V and 0 bases at J, with 6 bases in the middle. Germline-derived CDR1 and CDR2 are MDHEN and SYDVKM. The CDR3 loop spans 14 amino acids. Here the CDR3 DNA reads TGTGCCAGCAGTTTCGATAATAGCAATCAGCCCCAGCATTTT. Translation gives CASSFDNSNQPQHF.

This clonotype was recorded at least ten times. The DNA for the CDR3 is TGTGCCAGCAGTTACTCGCCAGCGGGAGACGGGTACGAGCAGTACTTC. Translation gives CASSYSPAGDGYEQYF. This chain joins TRBV6-5 and TRBJ2-7; TRBD2 matches 8 bases. Germline V CDR1 and CDR2: MNHEY, SVGAGI. The length of the CDR3 is 16 residues. The junction had 8 bases not matched to a gene; V was cut back by 0 bases and J by 4 bases.

This clonotype has at least ten counts. The chain recombines TRBV6-6 with TRBJ1-2, with 7 bases fitting TRBD1. V gave up 0 bases and J gave up 5 bases; unmatched junction bases: 3. CDR1 is MNHNY, CDR2 SVGAGI, per germline (reference sequence). The CDR3 runs to 14 residues. The CDR3 region has the DNA TGTGCCAGCAGTTACTCGGCAGGGGGTTATGGCTACACCTTC. Its protein is CASSYSAGGYGYTF.

This clonotype was detected ten times or more. The chain joins TRBV5-1 to TRBJ1-2; TRBD1 matches 8 bases. V lost 5 bases, J lost 6 bases, and 3 bases stayed unmatched. This CDR3 region has 12 residues. CDR1 is SGHRS and CDR2 is YFSETQ in the germline V gene. In DNA, the CDR3 is TGCGCCAGCAGACCGGACAGGGATGGCTACACCTTC. Its protein is CASRPDRDGYTF.

V usage is TRBV6-1 and J usage is TRBJ2-2; the D gene is possibly TRBD1 (6 bases). The V gene lost 7 bases and the J gene lost 0 bases, with 12 bases spanning the gap. CDR3 length equals 15 residues. Germline V gene data show CDR1 as MNHNS and CDR2 as SASEGT. CDR3 protein: CASKGGAANTGELFF. Written as DNA, the CDR3 is TGTGCCAGCAAAGGGGGAGCGGCGAACACCGGGGAGCTGTTTTTT.

V usage is TRBV25-1 and J usage is TRBJ1-5; D is possibly TRBD1 (6 bases). This CDR3 contains 15 residues. Germline lookup yields CDR1 MGHDK and CDR2 SYGVNS. The V and J ends lost 4 bases and 6 bases respectively, with 16 bases between them. Written as DNA, the CDR3 is TGTGCCAGCAGTGTTCGGGGGGCAGGTAGTCAGCCCCAGCATTTT. The encoded protein is CASSVRGAGSQPQHF.

This clonotype was recorded many times. J is TRBJ2-3 and V is TRBV12-3 or TRBV12-4; 9 bases match TRBD1. The CDR3 is 15 amino acids. Unmatched junction bases numbered 9, after V lost 5 bases and J lost 6 bases. CDR3 loop: CASSTGGGFHDTQYF. The CDR3 nucleotides are TGTGCCAGCAGTACAGGGGGCGGTTTTCATGATACGCAGTATTTT.

This clonotype appeared many times. CDR3 amino acids: CASTRTGAQPQHF. DNA for the CDR3: TGTGCCAGCACCAGGACAGGGGCGCAGCCCCAGCATTTT. V is TRBV6-1 and J is TRBJ1-5, with 9 bases lining up with TRBD1. From germline, CDR1 is MNHNS and CDR2 SASEGT. There are 13 residues in the CDR3. V shed 7 bases, J shed 7 bases, and the junction held 5 bases outside the gene matches.

This clonotype was seen at least ten times. The gene calls are TRBV20-1 and TRBJ2-7; the D is unclear. This CDR3 has 11 amino acids. Germline lookup yields CDR1 DFQATT and CDR2 SNEGSKA (reference sequence). V gave up 4 bases and J gave up 2 bases, with 6 bases separating them. CDR3 DNA: TGCAGTGCTAAGATCGCCTACGAGCAGTACTTC. This codes for CSAKIAYEQYF.

This clonotype showed up just a few times. The chain couples TRBV7-9 to TRBJ2-2; TRBD2 might be the D (6 bases). The CDR3 loop spans 16 amino acids. Deletions cut 4 bases from V and 1 base from J, with 13 bases between. Germline values: CDR1 SEHNR, CDR2 FQNEAQ (reference sequence). CDR3 DNA: TGTGCCAGCAGCTGGGGGAGGACGGGGAACACCGGGGAGCTGTTTTTT. It is translated as CASSWGRTGNTGELFF.

Concerning this clonotype itself: The junction and the germline gene differ at one end; a read error may be behind it. The chain carries TRBV6-2 or TRBV6-3 and TRBJ2-3; 11 bases map to TRBD2. This CDR3 contains 19 residues. CDR1 and CDR2 from the germline V gene are MNHEY and SVGEGT. The CDR3 DNA sequence: TGTGCCAGCAGTAGTGGGACTAGCGGAGGTCGCCGTAGCACAGATACGCAGTATTTC. Protein sequence: CASSSGTSGGRRSTDTQYF.

V is TRBV3-1 and J is TRBJ1-2; maybe TRBD1 (5 bases). The length of the CDR3 is 17 residues. Germline V CDR1 and CDR2: LGHDT, YNNKEL (reference sequence). V lost 3 bases to trimming and J lost 5 bases, with 22 bases between them. The CDR3 DNA reads as TGTGCCAGCAGCCAGGCCTTTGTGCAGGGATCCTCTTATGGCTACACCTTC. It translates to CASSQAFVQGSSYGYTF. Looking up the rest from reference TRBV3-1 and TRBJ1-2 gives the full variable domain: DTAVSQTPKYLVTQMGNDKSIKCEQNLGHDTMYWYKQDSKKFLKIMFSYNNKELIINETVPNRFSPKSPDKAHLNLHINSLELGDSAVYFCASSQAFVQGSSYGYTFGSGTRLTVV.

This clonotype was picked up a small number of times. V and J are TRBV20-1 and TRBJ2-1; 8 bases are a match to TRBD2. The ends lost 4 bases at V and 2 bases at J; junction bases unmatched: 4. The CDR3 extends over 14 amino acids. The V gene's germline CDR1 is DFQATT and CDR2 SNEGSKA (reference sequence). The chain's CDR3 is CSANIGRAYNEQFF. The CDR3, as DNA: TGCAGTGCTAATATCGGGAGGGCCTACAATGAGCAGTTCTTC.

The CDR3 protein is CASSPTSGPSEQYF. For the CDR3, the DNA is TGCGCCAGCAGCCCAACTAGCGGCCCCTCCGAGCAGTACTTC. The J gene is TRBJ2-7, the V gene TRBV4-1; 8 nucleotides align to TRBD2. The germline CDR1 and CDR2 sequences are MGHRA and YSYEKL. V shed 4 bases and J 6 bases; nucleotides not matched to a gene: 8. The CDR3 spans 14 residues.

This clonotype was seen a handful of times. The chain links TRBV12-5 to TRBJ1-5; D remains unclear. V lost 3 bases, J lost 3 bases, and 6 bases lay in between. The CDR3 sequence is 13 residues long. Germline CDR1 LGHNT, CDR2 FRNRAP. CDR3 region: CASGFKPNQPQHF. The CDR3, as DNA: TGTGCTAGTGGTTTTAAACCCAATCAGCCCCAGCATTTT.

The sample holds a few counts of this clonotype. The chain employs TRBV27 and TRBJ1-5; 9 bases match TRBD1. From germline, CDR1 is MNHEY and CDR2 SMNVEV (reference sequence). The CDR3 is 15 amino acids. V shed 6 bases and J 3 bases; nucleotides not matched to a gene: 6. The CDR3 DNA is TGTGCCAGCAGGACAGGGGGGTTGAACAATCAGCCCCAGCATTTT. Its protein is CASRTGGLNNQPQHF.

The CDR3 is CASSVNVGTEAFF. The CDR3 DNA sequence: TGTGCCAGCAGCGTAAACGTGGGCACTGAAGCTTTCTTT. V gene TRBV9 combines with J gene TRBJ1-1; D not resolved. This CDR3 comprises 13 residues. V lost 1 base, J lost 4 bases, and 8 bases lay in between. The germline V gene has CDR1 SGDLS and CDR2 YYNGEE.

Notes on this clonotype: This may come from a read error, since a much larger clone is one base off. The chain carries TRBV11-2 and TRBJ2-5; D possibly matches TRBD1 or TRBD2 (5 bases each). Germline V gene lookup returns CDR1 SGHAT and CDR2 FQNNGV. The germline V and J ends were trimmed by 11 bases and 2 bases, with 18 bases remaining between them. The CDR3 contains 14 residues. CDR3: CAGSAGTEQETQYF. DNA for the CDR3: TGTGCCGGCTCGGCAGGGACGGAACAAGAGACCCAGTACTTC.

This clonotype was observed at least ten times. This chain uses TRBV12-3 or TRBV12-4 with TRBJ1-3; a possible D gene is TRBD1 (6 bases). V lost 6 bases and J lost 0, with 9 bases in between. This CDR3 contains 14 residues. CDR3 sequence reads: CASSPTGSGNTIYF. The CDR3 DNA follows: TGTGCCAGCAGCCCGACAGGCTCTGGAAACACCATATATTTT.

This clonotype occurred many times. V gene TRBV15 combines with J gene TRBJ2-7; D gene unclear. This CDR3 contains 15 residues. The V gene lost 1 base and the J gene lost 1 base, with 11 bases spanning the gap. Germline V lookup: CDR1 LNHNV, CDR2 YYDKDF (reference sequence). Written as DNA, the CDR3 is TGTGCCACCAGCAGAGTCAGAGCCTCTTCCTACGAGCAGTACTTC. Amino acids: CATSRVRASSYEQYF.

In this sample, this clonotype turned up many times. The CDR3 is CASSLGAGPGAYEQYF. DNA of the CDR3: TGTGCCAGCAGCTTAGGGGCAGGGCCCGGGGCGTACGAGCAGTACTTC. This rearrangement joins TRBV7-3 to TRBJ2-7, with D perhaps TRBD1 or TRBD2 (5 bases each). The CDR3 is made up of 16 amino acids. Per the germline V gene, CDR1 is SGHTA and CDR2 is FQGTGA. V lost 2 bases, J lost 4 bases, and 18 bases lay in between.

The genes are TRBV6-1 and TRBJ1-2; 7 bases are a match to TRBD1. The V segment lost 4 bases and the J segment 6 bases; nucleotides outside the gene matches: 32. The CDR3 extends over 22 amino acids. In germline, CDR1 is MNHNS, CDR2 SASEGT. The CDR3 DNA sequence: TGTGCCAGCAGTGTCATGATGGGCTTCGGAGATAGGGGGCAAAAAAAAAACCATGGCTACACCTTC. Translated: CASSVMMGFGDRGQKKNHGYTF.

This clonotype was seen only a few times. V gene TRBV12-3 or TRBV12-4 combines with J gene TRBJ1-6; D might be TRBD1 (5 bases). The V and J ends lost 3 bases and 0 bases respectively, with 12 bases between them. The CDR3 covers 17 residues. CDR3 region: CASSLTERVSYNSPLHF. Here the CDR3 DNA reads TGTGCCAGCAGTTTGACAGAGAGAGTCTCCTATAATTCACCCCTCCACTTT.

The V and J genes are TRBV5-4 and TRBJ1-6; weak D call: TRBD1 (6 bases). The V gene's germline CDR1 is SGHNT and CDR2 YYREEE (reference sequence). This CDR3 spans 17 amino acids. Trimming removed 4 bases from V and 0 bases from J, with 14 bases in between. The CDR3 loop is CASSPGGGSSYNSPLHF. CDR3 DNA sequence: TGTGCCAGCAGCCCCGGCGGGGGCAGCTCCTATAATTCACCCCTCCACTTT.

The chain links TRBV4-1 to TRBJ1-2; 9 bases are a match to TRBD1. Germline CDR1 is MGHRA and CDR2 is YSYEKL. The CDR3 is 13 amino acids. Trimming took 3 bases from V and 8 from J; bases not matched to a gene: 4. CDR3 bases: TGCGCCAGCAGCCAGGACAGGGGTCACGGCTACACCTTC. Amino acids: CASSQDRGHGYTF.

This clonotype has at least ten counts. The chain couples TRBV28 to TRBJ2-1; D tentatively fits TRBD1 or TRBD2 (5 bases each). The J call may be mistaken, given a closer DNA end match to TRBJ2-3. This CDR3 is 14 amino acids long. The germline V gene encodes CDR1 MDHEN and CDR2 SYDVKM. The CDR3 DNA reads TGTGCCAGCAACCTCCCCGGGACGCCGGGTACGCAGTATTTT. It translates to CASNLPGTPGTQYF.

The chain combines TRBV4-1 with TRBJ2-7; D remains unclear. Per the germline V gene, CDR1 is MGHRA and CDR2 is YSYEKL. The CDR3 is made up of 14 amino acids. The ends were cut back, 1 base at V and 5 bases at J, with 12 bases in the middle. The CDR3 DNA follows: TGCGCCAGCAGCCAAGGTGACTCGCGCAACGAGCAGTACTTC. This encodes CASSQGDSRNEQYF.

This clonotype was recorded many times. The chain couples TRBV12-3 or TRBV12-4 to TRBJ2-7, with TRBD1 matching 7 bases. The CDR3 loop spans 15 amino acids. The V and J ends lost 1 base and 4 bases, in that order; junction bases with no gene match: 7. The CDR3 region is CASSLEGVRGYEQYF. Here the CDR3 DNA reads TGTGCCAGCAGTTTAGAAGGAGTCAGGGGGTACGAGCAGTACTTC.

In its sample, this clonotype was seen many times. The chain carries TRBV2 and TRBJ2-3, with D perhaps TRBD2 (6 bases). Germline lookup yields CDR1 SNHLY and CDR2 FYNNEI. With 5 bases removed from V and 4 bases from J, the gap between germline ends came to 16 bases. The CDR3 covers 15 residues. The CDR3 is CASSNRLAIPDTQYF. The DNA for the CDR3 is TGTGCCAGCAGTAATAGGCTAGCGATCCCAGATACGCAGTATTTT.

In its sample, this clonotype was seen a few times. The chain carries TRBV5-1 and TRBJ2-3; D is possibly TRBD2 (5 bases). Between the trimmed V and J ends, which lost 8 bases and 3 bases, there was a span of 16 bases. CDR3 size: 14 residues. CDR1 and CDR2 from the germline V gene are SGHRS and YFSETQ. Here the CDR3 DNA reads TGCGCCAGTTCTCCCGTCCGGGGTACAGATACGCAGTATTTT. Protein sequence: CASSPVRGTDTQYF.

This clonotype came up many times. This chain uses TRBV6-5 with TRBJ1-5; D may be TRBD1 (6 bases). The V end was cut by 4 bases, the J end by 3 bases, with 16 bases between. The CDR3 covers 16 residues. Germline V gene data show CDR1 as MNHEY and CDR2 as SVGAGI. CDR3 protein: CASSWGAGMNNQPQHF. The CDR3 nucleotides are TGTGCCAGCAGTTGGGGGGCCGGCATGAACAATCAGCCCCAGCATTTT.